This TCR beta chain was recovered during a study of cytomegalovirus exposure and HLA in healthy donors. The PCR was carried out with 60 Vbeta primers and 13 Jbeta primers. Assay used: immunoSEQ multiplex PCR; TCRdb lists only in-frame clones, some missing. The sample data list under 95,000 clones. Germline-derived CDR1 and CDR2 are WSHSY and SAAADI. V shed 6 bases and J 3 bases; nucleotides not matched to a gene: 5. The CDR3 runs to 15 residues. Input material: PBMCs. This TCR was recovered from a female donor in good health and CMV-seropositive. V is TRBV10-2 and J is TRBJ2-3; 11 bases align to TRBD2. CDR3 nucleotides: TGCGCCAGCAGGATAGCTAGCGGGGGGACAGATACGCAGTATTTT. It specifies CASRIASGGTDTQYF.